This T cell receptor beta chain was profiled in a study of blood T cells in healthy people across ages. Study findings and constraints: The recorded TCR beta diversity per million T cells decreased in a roughly linear manner with age.

The ends lost 6 bases at V and 5 bases at J; junction bases unmatched: 4. Germline loops: CDR1 SNHLY, CDR2 FYNNEI. The CDR3 runs to 14 residues. Of note for this clonotype: Its antigen is unidentified.

For the second PCR, which ran for about 6 to 11 cycles, a sample-barcoded 5' primer and a J-beta primer mix were used. The template-switch adaptor, which had 12 random nucleotides, put a tag on each cDNA molecule. TCRdb fed the 5' RACE reads into MiXCR, producing one record per CDR3 protein. The table records 720,000 or so distinct CDR3 sequences, 40% to 50% of them present only once. The rearrangement uses TRBV2 and TRBJ2-3, with 11 bases identical to TRBD1. This receptor was identified in an elderly man in good health. The sequenced sample consisted of blood. The CDR3 region is CASSGTGGLDTQYF. The CDR3 DNA reads as TGTGCCAGCAGCGGGACAGGGGGGTTAGATACGCAGTATTTT.